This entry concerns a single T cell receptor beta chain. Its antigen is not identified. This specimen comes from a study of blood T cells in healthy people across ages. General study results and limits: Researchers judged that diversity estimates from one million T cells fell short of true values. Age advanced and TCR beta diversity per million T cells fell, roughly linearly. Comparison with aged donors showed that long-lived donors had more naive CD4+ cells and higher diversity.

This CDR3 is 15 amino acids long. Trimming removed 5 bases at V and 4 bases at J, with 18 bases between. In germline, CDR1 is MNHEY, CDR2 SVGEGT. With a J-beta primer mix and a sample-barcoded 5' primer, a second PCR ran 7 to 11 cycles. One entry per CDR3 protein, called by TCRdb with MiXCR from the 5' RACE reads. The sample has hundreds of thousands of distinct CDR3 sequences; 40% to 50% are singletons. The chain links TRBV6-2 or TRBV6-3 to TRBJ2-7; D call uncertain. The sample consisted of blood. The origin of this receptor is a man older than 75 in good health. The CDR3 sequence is CASSTRTHLRYEQYF. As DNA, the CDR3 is TGTGCCAGCAGTACCCGGACCCATCTACGATACGAGCAGTACTTC.